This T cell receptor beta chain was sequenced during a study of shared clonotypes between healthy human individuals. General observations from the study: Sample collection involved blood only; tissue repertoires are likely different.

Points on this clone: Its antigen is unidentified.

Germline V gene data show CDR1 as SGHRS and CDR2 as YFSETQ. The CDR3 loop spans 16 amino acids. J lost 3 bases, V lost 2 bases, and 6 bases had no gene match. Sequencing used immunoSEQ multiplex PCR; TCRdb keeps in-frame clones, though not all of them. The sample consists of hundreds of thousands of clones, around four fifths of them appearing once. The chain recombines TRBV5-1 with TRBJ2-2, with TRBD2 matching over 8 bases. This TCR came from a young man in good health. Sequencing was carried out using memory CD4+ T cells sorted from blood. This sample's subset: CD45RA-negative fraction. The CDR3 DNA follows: TGCGCCAGCAGCTTACTCACTAGCGGCGACACCGGGGAGCTGTTTTTT. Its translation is CASSLLTSGDTGELFF.